The source of this T cell receptor (beta chain) is a study of cytomegalovirus exposure and HLA in healthy donors. PCR used 60 Vbeta primers and 13 Jbeta primers. The assay was immunoSEQ multiplex PCR, and TCRdb's table has in-frame clones only and misses some. The sample holds roughly 170,000 clones, 80% to 90% seen once. The length of the CDR3 is 16 residues. The germline V gene has CDR1 SGHVS and CDR2 FQNEAQ. The J segment lost 5 bases and the V segment lost 1 base, leaving 5 bases of the junction unmatched. Sample: PBMCs. This rearrangement joins TRBV7-8 to TRBJ2-2; 9 bases are a match to TRBD2. This clonotype was sampled from a girl aged 2 to 10 in good health and CMV-seropositive. The CDR3, as DNA: TGTGCCAGCAGCTTAGGAAGGCTAGCGGGAACCGGGGAGCTGTTTTTT. Encoded protein: CASSLGRLAGTGELFF.